These 3 T cell receptor beta chains were sequenced from one sample in a study of identical twins. TCRdb reanalysed the 5' RACE reads using MiXCR and keeps one entry per CDR3 protein. Of about 340,000 distinct CDR3 sequences in the sample, about 12% are singletons; the top ten hold just over 7%. These sequences were also reported in another study, on yellow fever vaccine responses in identical twins.

Specimen: CD8+ T cells sorted from blood. The receptors originated from a woman between 18 and 29 years old in good health.

This clonotype was counted many times. This sequence joins TRBV7-6 and TRBJ2-2, with 8 bases matching TRBD2. V trimming: 0 bases; J trimming: 8 bases; junction bases outside the gene matches: 8. The CDR3 runs to 16 residues. CDR1 and CDR2 (germline): SGHVS, FNYEAQ. CDR3 in DNA: TGTGCCAGCAGCTTAGCGGGAGCGGGAGCGGCGGGGGAGCTGTTTTTT. Translated: CASSLAGAGAAGELFF.

This clonotype was counted a few times. The chain uses TRBV28 and TRBJ2-1; 12 bases align to TRBD2. The V gene's germline CDR1 is MDHEN and CDR2 SYDVKM. CDR3 length: 16 amino acids. The ends lost 5 bases at V and 8 bases at J; junction bases unmatched: 10. This chain's CDR3 is CASSDLAGGPSDEQFF. In DNA form, the CDR3 reads TGTGCCAGCAGTGATCTAGCGGGAGGGCCAAGTGATGAGCAGTTCTTC.

The table lists this clonotype with many counts. The chain combines TRBV12-3 or TRBV12-4 with TRBJ1-3; D gene ambiguous. V lost 6 bases and J lost 0, with 12 bases in between. The CDR3 has 15 amino acids. CDR3 DNA sequence: TGTGCCAGCAGCCGCGGGGTTAGCTCTGGAAACACCATATATTTT. Translating it yields CASSRGVSSGNTIYF.